This T cell receptor (beta chain) was identified in a study of T cells in Graves' hyperthyroidism and ophthalmopathy. Broader study findings: Most thyroid clonotypes that were expanded above 0.001 also turned up in blood.

This CDR3 comprises 14 residues. V lost 2 bases to trimming and J lost 4 bases, with 11 bases between them. Per germline, CDR1 MNHNS and CDR2 SASEGT. As for this clonotype: Antigen specificity is unknown.

Researchers took RNA transcripts and amplified the TCR beta CDR3 regions from them. Researchers ran a first-round RT-PCR on the TCR CDR3 using the HTBI primer set. Each CDR3 protein gets one entry after TCRdb re-called the multiplex PCR reads with MiXCR. The sample has 500,000 to 650,000 distinct CDR3 sequences, approximately 17% seen once. The sample was blood. The receptor comes from a woman aged 18-35 years with Graves' ophthalmopathy. The genes are TRBV6-1 and TRBJ1-2; D is undetermined. CDR3 DNA sequence: TGTGCCAGCAGTGAATCGGTGACGAGCTATGGCTACACCTTC. This encodes CASSESVTSYGYTF.